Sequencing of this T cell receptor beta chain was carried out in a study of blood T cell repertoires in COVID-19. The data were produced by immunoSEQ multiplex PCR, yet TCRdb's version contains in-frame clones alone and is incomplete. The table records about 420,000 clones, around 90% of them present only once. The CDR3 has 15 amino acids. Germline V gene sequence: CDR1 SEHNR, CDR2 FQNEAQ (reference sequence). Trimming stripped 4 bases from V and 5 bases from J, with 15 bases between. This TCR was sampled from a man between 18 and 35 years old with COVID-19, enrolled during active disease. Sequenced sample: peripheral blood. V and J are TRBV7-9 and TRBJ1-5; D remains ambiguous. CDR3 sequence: CASSSTLERDQPQHF. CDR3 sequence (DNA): TGTGCCAGCAGCTCCACCTTAGAGAGGGATCAGCCCCAGCATTTT.